This entry lists 21 T cell receptor beta chains sequenced from one sample in a study of blood T cells in healthy people across ages. For the second PCR, which ran for about 6 to 11 cycles, a sample-barcoded 5' primer and a J-beta primer mix were used. Via MiXCR, TCRdb re-called the 5' RACE reads, giving one row per CDR3 protein. The repertoire holds 1.5 million to 2 million distinct CDR3 sequences, with about 28% as singletons. The sequenced sample was blood. The source is a woman in her twenties or thirties in good health.

There are many counts of this clonotype. The J gene is TRBJ2-7, the V gene TRBV2, with TRBD2 matching over 12 bases. CDR1 is SNHLY, CDR2 FYNNEI, per germline. V shed 4 bases, J shed 5 bases, and the junction held 3 bases outside the gene matches. The CDR3 covers 14 residues. CDR3 residues: CASSGLAGVNEQYF. DNA of the CDR3: TGTGCCAGCAGTGGACTAGCGGGGGTAAACGAGCAGTACTTC. The full variable domain, in which reference TRBV2 and TRBJ2-7 provide the parts outside the CDR3, is EPEVTQTPSHQVTQMGQEVILRCVPISNHLYFYWYRQILGQKVEFLVSFYNNEISEKSEIFDDQFSVERPDGSNFTLKIRSTKLEDSAMYFCASSGLAGVNEQYFGPGTRLTVT.

The sample holds a few counts of this clonotype. The gene calls are TRBV11-2 and TRBJ2-3, with 9 bases that match TRBD2. The CDR3 is 14 amino acids. V was pared by 8 bases and J by 2 bases, with 5 bases of the junction left unmatched. Germline V gives CDR1 SGHAT, CDR2 FQNNGV. The CDR3 spells CASDGGGDTDTQYF. CDR3 DNA sequence: TGTGCCAGCGATGGCGGGGGGGACACAGATACGCAGTATTTT.

The gene calls are TRBV13 and TRBJ2-1; D is possibly TRBD2 (6 bases). The germline gives CDR1 PRHDT, CDR2 FYEKMQ (reference sequence). CDR3 length: 15 amino acids. V gave up 1 base and J gave up 7 bases, with 14 bases separating them. The CDR3 reads CASSLAGGGINEQFF. CDR3 bases: TGTGCCAGCAGCTTAGCGGGCGGAGGGATTAATGAGCAGTTCTTC.

This clonotype was observed a handful of times. The chain employs TRBV28 and TRBJ2-7; D not resolved. Germline values: CDR1 MDHEN, CDR2 SYDVKM. V lost 5 bases and J 5 bases, leaving 13 bases between the germline ends. The CDR3 runs to 13 residues. CDR3 protein: CASSPRIRHEQYF. The DNA for the CDR3 is TGTGCCAGCAGTCCCCGAATCAGACACGAGCAGTACTTC. Complete variable domain (other parts from reference TRBV28 and TRBJ2-7): DVKVTQSSRYLVKRTGEKVFLECVQDMDHENMFWYRQDPGLGLRLIYFSYDVKMKEKGDIPEGYSVSREKKERFSLILESASTNQTSMYLCASSPRIRHEQYFGPGTRLTVT.

The rearrangement joins TRBV24-1 to TRBJ2-1, with 9 bases fitting TRBD2. Germline-derived CDR1 and CDR2 are KGHDR and SFDVKD. The CDR3 runs 18 residues. Unmatched junction bases numbered 13, after V lost 3 bases and J lost 5 bases. The CDR3 DNA sequence: TGTGCCACCAGTGATGCCAGCCTCCTAGCGGGGAGGAACAATGAGCAGTTCTTC. As protein: CATSDASLLAGRNNEQFF.

The table lists this clonotype with many counts. This chain connects TRBV20-1 to TRBJ2-5; D may be TRBD1 or TRBD2 (5 bases each). The CDR3 has 13 amino acids. V lost 5 bases and J 3 bases, leaving 13 bases between the germline ends. Germline CDR1 is DFQATT and CDR2 is SNEGSKA (reference sequence). The CDR3 spells CSAPLGREETQYF. CDR3 in DNA: TGCAGTGCTCCCCTGGGGCGGGAAGAGACCCAGTACTTC.

This clonotype was found a few times. The rearrangement joins TRBV4-1 to TRBJ2-6; 7 bases are shared with TRBD1. There are 17 residues in the CDR3. Trimming at V came to 0 bases and at J to 4 bases, leaving 6 bases not matched to a gene. Per germline, CDR1 MGHRA and CDR2 YSYEKL. This CDR3 is CASSQEYRGAGANVLTF. The CDR3 nucleotides are TGCGCCAGCAGCCAAGAATACAGGGGAGCCGGGGCCAACGTCCTGACTTTC.

Ten or more counts support this clonotype. The rearrangement uses TRBV7-3 and TRBJ2-1, with D hard to call. Per the germline V gene, CDR1 is SGHTA and CDR2 is FQGTGA. The V end was cut by 0 bases, the J end by 10 bases, with 10 bases between. CDR3 size: 13 residues. The CDR3 DNA is TGTGCCAGCAGCTTAACCCCGGACGACGAGCAGTTCTTC. This encodes CASSLTPDDEQFF.

The chain is built from TRBV10-2 and TRBJ2-1; TRBD2 agrees at 10 bases. V shed 7 bases, J shed 8 bases, and the junction held 8 bases outside the gene matches. The CDR3 has 14 residues. The germline CDR1 and CDR2 sequences are WSHSY and SAAADI. Written as DNA, the CDR3 is TGCGCCAGCACTCGGACTAGCGGCGGCGATGAGCAGTTCTTC. Translated: CASTRTSGGDEQFF.

This clonotype was seen at least ten times. The chain is built from TRBV18 and TRBJ2-7; 11 bases are a match to TRBD2. The V segment lost 4 bases and the J segment 3 bases; nucleotides outside the gene matches: 2. Germline-derived CDR1 and CDR2 are KGHSH and LQKENI. The CDR3 contains 14 residues. Here the CDR3 DNA reads TGTGCCAGCTCACGGGGACTAGCGGACTACGAGCAGTACTTC. The encoded protein is CASSRGLADYEQYF.

The gene calls are TRBV6-6 and TRBJ2-7; D is undetermined. Trimming cost V 7 bases and J 0 bases, with 19 bases left between them. CDR1 and CDR2 from the germline V gene are MNHNY and SVGAGI (reference sequence). The CDR3 has 16 residues. The CDR3 here is CASTETGKGPSYEQYF. Written as DNA, the CDR3 is TGTGCCAGCACCGAAACTGGGAAAGGGCCCTCCTACGAGCAGTACTTC.

There are many counts of this clonotype. V gene TRBV28 combines with J gene TRBJ2-3; no clear D gene. The V end lost 6 bases, the J end lost 4 bases, and 17 bases lay between the germline ends. The CDR3 spans 15 residues. Germline V gives CDR1 MDHEN, CDR2 SYDVKM. The CDR3 sequence is CASSLRVLPADTQYF. CDR3 in DNA: TGTGCCAGCAGCCTCCGGGTCTTACCCGCAGATACGCAGTATTTT.

The chain couples TRBV20-1 to TRBJ1-2, with 9 bases aligning to TRBD1. Germline V CDR1 and CDR2: DFQATT, SNEGSKA (reference sequence). CDR3 length: 12 amino acids. J lost 10 bases, V lost 5 bases, and 8 bases had no gene match. CDR3 coding DNA: TGCAGTGCTTGGACAGGGGCCAATGACTACACCTTC. Amino acid sequence: CSAWTGANDYTF.

This clonotype has just a few counts. This chain joins TRBV12-3 or TRBV12-4 and TRBJ1-5; 7 bases are a match to TRBD1. After removal of 6 bases from V and 8 bases from J, the junction contained 10 bases not matched to a gene. CDR3 length: 14 residues. The CDR3 DNA reads TGTGCCAGCAGATCACAGGGGCTTGGTGAGCCCCAGCATTTT. This sequence encodes CASRSQGLGEPQHF.

The sample holds a few counts of this clonotype. The chain carries TRBV20-1 and TRBJ2-5; 12 bases line up with TRBD2. Germline CDR1 is DFQATT and CDR2 is SNEGSKA (reference sequence). CDR3 length equals 15 residues. V was pared by 5 bases and J by 3 bases, with 7 bases of the junction left unmatched. In DNA, the CDR3 is TGCAGTGCTTGTGGACTAGCGGGACATAAAGAGACCCAGTACTTC. Residues: CSACGLAGHKETQYF.

In this sample, this clonotype turned up a few times. The chain recombines TRBV4-1 with TRBJ1-2; no clear D gene. CDR3 length: 15 residues. Trimming removed 0 bases from V and 5 bases from J, with 13 bases in between. Germline loops: CDR1 MGHRA, CDR2 YSYEKL. The CDR3 spells CASSQEGGSGYGYTF. The CDR3 bases are TGCGCCAGCAGCCAAGAGGGAGGGTCGGGTTATGGCTACACCTTC.

This clonotype was detected only a few times. The chain employs TRBV6-2 or TRBV6-3 and TRBJ1-1; D possibly corresponds to TRBD1 (5 bases). Per the germline V gene, CDR1 is MNHEY and CDR2 is SVGEGT. The CDR3 extends over 15 amino acids. Trimming left V 3 bases short and J 4 bases short, with 15 bases between. In DNA, the CDR3 is TGTGCCAGCAGTTATCCTTTGGGGGGAGGCACTGAAGCTTTCTTT. It is translated as CASSYPLGGGTEAFF.

The sample holds a few counts of this clonotype. The rearrangement joins TRBV5-6 to TRBJ1-2; D may be TRBD1 (6 bases). Germline values: CDR1 SGHDT, CDR2 YYEEEE. V was cut by 4 bases and J by 3 bases, with 13 bases left in between. The length of the CDR3 is 14 residues. The CDR3 reads CASSAGRTDYGYTF. DNA of the CDR3: TGTGCCAGCAGCGCCGGTCGGACAGACTATGGCTACACCTTC. The full variable domain, completed using reference TRBV5-6 and TRBJ1-2, is DAGVTQSPTHLIKTRGQQVTLRCSPKSGHDTVSWYQQALGQGPQFIFQYYEEEERQRGNFPDRFSGHQFPNYSSELNVNALLLGDSALYLCASSAGRTDYGYTFGSGTRLTVV.

J is TRBJ1-2 and V is TRBV28; TRBD1 agrees at 7 bases. V dropped 2 bases and J dropped 8; count of bases not matched to a gene: 5. The CDR3 extends over 13 amino acids. In germline, CDR1 is MDHEN, CDR2 SYDVKM. This CDR3 reads CASSLKGAGGYTF. For the CDR3, the DNA is TGTGCCAGCAGTTTAAAGGGGGCAGGAGGCTACACCTTC.

This clonotype has a count of ten or more. The chain employs TRBV6-2 or TRBV6-3 and TRBJ1-2; unclear D gene. V gave up 8 bases and J gave up 5 bases, with 18 bases separating them. There are 14 residues in the CDR3. Per germline, CDR1 MNHEY and CDR2 SVGEGT. CDR3 in amino acids: CASQRAGLAYGYTF. CDR3 DNA: TGTGCCAGCCAAAGGGCAGGCCTCGCTTATGGCTACACCTTC.

The chain employs TRBV12-3 or TRBV12-4 and TRBJ2-7, with a possible D match to TRBD2 (5 bases). Trimming cost V 8 bases and J 2 bases, with 16 bases left between them. The CDR3 has 14 amino acids. The CDR3 is CASSHPGKTYEQYF. The DNA for the CDR3 is TGTGCCAGCTCCCACCCGGGGAAGACCTACGAGCAGTACTTC.